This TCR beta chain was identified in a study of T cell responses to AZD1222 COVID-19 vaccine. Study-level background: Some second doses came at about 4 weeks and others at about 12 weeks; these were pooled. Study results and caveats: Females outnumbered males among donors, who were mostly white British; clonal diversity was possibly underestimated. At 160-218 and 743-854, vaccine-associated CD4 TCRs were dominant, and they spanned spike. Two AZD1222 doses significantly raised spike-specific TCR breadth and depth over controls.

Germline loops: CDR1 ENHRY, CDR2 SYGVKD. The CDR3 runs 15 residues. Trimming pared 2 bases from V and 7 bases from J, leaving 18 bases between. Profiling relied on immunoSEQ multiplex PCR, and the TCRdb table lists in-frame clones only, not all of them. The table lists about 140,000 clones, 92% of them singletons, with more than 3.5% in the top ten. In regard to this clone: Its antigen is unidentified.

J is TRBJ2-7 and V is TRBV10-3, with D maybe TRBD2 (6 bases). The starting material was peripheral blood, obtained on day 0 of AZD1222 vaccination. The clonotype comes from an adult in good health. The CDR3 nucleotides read TGTGCCATCAGTGAGGCGAGCGGGCAGCTGGGTGAGCAGTACTTC. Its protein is CAISEASGQLGEQYF.